In this sample, the clone carrying this TCR beta chain turned up a few times. What it recognizes is unknown. All donors came from Russia, were Caucasian and healthy, and spanned ages roughly 6 to 95. The record originates from a study of blood T cells in healthy people across ages. V lost 0 bases, J lost 7 bases, and 14 bases lay in between. Looked up from germline, CDR1 is SGHRS and CDR2 is YFSETQ. The CDR3 is made up of 14 amino acids. A second roughly 7 to 11 cycle PCR used barcoded and J-beta primers. TCRdb passed the 5' RACE reads through MiXCR, listing each CDR3 protein once. The sample gives under 2 million distinct CDR3 sequences, almost 35% of which show up once; 10% to 12% is in the top ten. General study results and limits: PBMCs went unsorted, and a conclusive naive versus antigen-experienced comparison was therefore prevented.

Sequenced sample: blood. J is TRBJ2-7 and V is TRBV5-1; tentative D call: TRBD2 (6 bases). The TCR comes from a woman aged 25 to 45 in good health. The CDR3 DNA reads TGCGCCAGCAGCTTGGTTGGGGACTTGGTTGAGCAGTACTTC. The encoded protein is CASSLVGDLVEQYF.